The clone carrying this T cell receptor beta chain appeared a single time. The antigen remains unidentified. The sample comes from a study of yellow fever vaccine responses in identical twins. Study-wide findings and caveats: Reportedly, twins' vaccine T cell responses looked partly convergent and partly personalized.

Looked up from germline, CDR1 is SGHRS and CDR2 is YFSETQ. The CDR3 spans 13 residues. The V end was cut by 5 bases, the J end by 8 bases, with 14 bases between. TCRdb reprocessed the RT-PCR reads via MiXCR and lists one record per CDR3 protein. The table includes about 3,100 distinct CDR3 sequences, 65% to 85% detected once. The specimen comprised T cells from blood (PBMCs), unsorted or a sorted subset (not recorded which), sampled before or after yellow fever vaccination (not recorded which). The chain has TRBV5-1 and TRBJ2-1; D might be TRBD2 (7 bases). This sequence was found in a young woman who received the yellow fever vaccine. The chain's CDR3 is CASRLGGADEQFF. CDR3 coding DNA: TGCGCCAGCAGGCTAGGGGGGGCCGATGAGCAGTTCTTC.